Listed here are 25 T cell receptor beta chains from one sample, sequenced in a study of shared clonotypes between healthy human individuals. Produced via immunoSEQ multiplex PCR; TCRdb's table is partial and in-frame only. This table has under 2.5 million clones, around 90% appearing once. Material: naive CD4+ T cells from PBMCs. This sample's subset: CD45RA+ positively selected. The receptors stem from a young man in good health. Some clones in this sample may be carry-over from other donors' samples.

V gene TRBV2 combines with J gene TRBJ2-2; 10 bases map to TRBD2. Germline CDR1 reads SNHLY; CDR2 reads FYNNEI. V dropped 2 bases and J dropped 4; count of bases not matched to a gene: 4. The CDR3 contains 16 residues. CDR3 coding DNA: TGTGCCAGCAGTGAACGACTAGCGGGTCGCACCGGGGAGCTGTTTTTT. Amino acids: CASSERLAGRTGELFF.

The genes are TRBV7-2 and TRBJ2-7, with 8 bases identical to TRBD2. The CDR3 length is 16 residues. CDR1 and CDR2 from the germline V gene are SGHTA and FQGNSA. V lost 2 bases, J lost 3 bases, and 9 bases stayed unmatched. Here the CDR3 DNA reads TGTGCCAGCAGCTTACCCCCGGGGGGGGTAAGCTACGAGCAGTACTTC. Protein: CASSLPPGGVSYEQYF. Based on the CDR3 plus reference TRBV7-2 and TRBJ2-7, the full variable domain is GAGVSQSPSNKVTEKGKDVELRCDPISGHTALYWYRQSLGQGLEFLIYFQGNSAPDKSGLPSDRFSAERTGGSVSTLTIQRTQQEDSAVYLCASSLPPGGVSYEQYFGPGTRLTVT.

The V and J genes are TRBV27 and TRBJ1-4, with D possibly TRBD1 on 5 matching bases. V was clipped by 6 bases and J by 0 bases, with 20 bases between them. The CDR3 runs 18 residues. CDR1 is MNHEY and CDR2 is SMNVEV in the germline V gene (reference sequence). In DNA form, the CDR3 reads TGTGCCAGCAGCCCTCGTGAGGGGCGACCCCCAACTAATGAAAAACTGTTTTTT. It codes for CASSPREGRPPTNEKLFF.

The chain uses TRBV11-2 and TRBJ1-3; D is ambiguous. V gave up 4 bases and J gave up 4 bases, with 11 bases separating them. The CDR3 consists of 14 residues. Germline V gives CDR1 SGHAT, CDR2 FQNNGV. DNA for the CDR3: TGTGCCAGCAGCTCAATATCCTGGGGAAACACCATATATTTT. As protein: CASSSISWGNTIYF.

This rearrangement joins TRBV11-2 to TRBJ2-5; no clear D gene. Looked up from germline, CDR1 is SGHAT and CDR2 is FQNNGV. This CDR3 spans 12 amino acids. Deletions cut 6 bases from V and 13 bases from J, with 18 bases between. The CDR3 DNA reads as TGTGCCAGCAGTCAAACCGCTTACTCTCCGTACTTC. This encodes CASSQTAYSPYF.

The chain joins TRBV7-9 to TRBJ2-7; TRBD1 might be the D (5 bases). The CDR3 has 14 amino acids. Germline V lookup: CDR1 SEHNR, CDR2 FQNEAQ (reference sequence). Trimming left V 0 bases short and J 3 bases short, with 9 bases between. This CDR3 is CASSLALDSYEQYF. CDR3 nucleotides: TGTGCCAGCAGCTTAGCTCTCGACAGCTACGAGCAGTACTTC. The full variable domain, with the rest looked up from reference TRBV7-9 and TRBJ2-7, is DTGVSQNPRHKITKRGQNVTFRCDPISEHNRLYWYRQTLGQGPEFLTYFQNEAQLEKSRLLSDRFSAERPKGSFSTLEIQRTEQGDSAMYLCASSLALDSYEQYFGPGTRLTVT.

The J gene is TRBJ1-5, the V gene TRBV6-5, with unresolved D. The CDR3 is made up of 14 amino acids. V lost 5 bases and J lost 6, with 14 bases in between. Looked up from germline, CDR1 is MNHEY and CDR2 is SVGAGI. CDR3 region: CASSDHIFGQPQHF. For the CDR3, the DNA is TGTGCCAGCAGTGATCACATTTTTGGTCAGCCCCAGCATTTT.

This clone was picked up one time. The chain recombines TRBV4-1 with TRBJ2-7; 7 nucleotides agree with TRBD1. The junction had 8 bases not matched to a gene; V was cut back by 0 bases and J by 6 bases. Germline V CDR1 and CDR2: MGHRA, YSYEKL. CDR3 length: 15 residues. The CDR3 sequence: CASSQEGQFAGEQYF. Written as DNA, the CDR3 is TGCGCCAGCAGCCAAGAGGGACAGTTTGCGGGCGAGCAGTACTTC.

The rearrangement uses TRBV5-5 and TRBJ2-7; the D gene is possibly TRBD1 (6 bases). Trimming pared 4 bases from V and 2 bases from J, leaving 19 bases between. This CDR3 spans 16 amino acids. Looked up from germline, CDR1 is SGHKS and CDR2 is YYEKEE (reference sequence). The CDR3 sequence is CASSIQFRGPTYEQYF. CDR3 sequence (DNA): TGTGCCAGCAGCATCCAGTTCAGGGGCCCGACCTACGAGCAGTACTTC.

This chain connects TRBV29-1 to TRBJ1-2; possibly TRBD1 for D (6 bases). V lost 5 bases, J lost 6 bases, and 13 bases lay in between. The CDR3 covers 12 residues. Germline loops: CDR1 SQVTM, CDR2 ANQGSEA. CDR3 nucleotides: TGCAGCGTTCTTGGACAGTATGATGGCTACACCTTC. Translation: CSVLGQYDGYTF.

This sequence joins TRBV7-3 and TRBJ2-3; D not certain. The CDR3 has 13 amino acids. Looked up from germline, CDR1 is SGHTA and CDR2 is FQGTGA. V lost 6 bases, J lost 3 bases, and 10 bases lay in between. CDR3 sequence reads: CASSILPTDTQYF. The CDR3 DNA sequence: TGTGCCAGCAGTATCCTTCCTACAGATACGCAGTATTTT.

The J gene is TRBJ2-1, the V gene TRBV7-2; TRBD1 or TRBD2 may be the D gene (6 bases each). Germline V CDR1 and CDR2: SGHTA, FQGNSA. The CDR3 loop spans 16 amino acids. Trimming shortened V by 5 bases and J by 7 bases, and 21 bases separated the two germline ends. CDR3 bases: TGTGCCAGCAGCCTTTTAGGAGGGGGACTCCCAAATGAGCAGTTCTTC. Amino acids: CASSLLGGGLPNEQFF.

This clone occurred once. The CDR3 DNA reads as TGTGCCAGCAGGCGTGGACAGAGCTACGAGCAGTACTTC. Protein sequence: CASRRGQSYEQYF. V gene TRBV6-5 combines with J gene TRBJ2-5; a possible D gene is TRBD1 (6 bases). The DNA end is more similar to TRBJ2-7, so the J call may be wrong. CDR1 is MNHEY and CDR2 is SVGAGI in the germline V gene. The CDR3 covers 13 residues.

The chain employs TRBV9 and TRBJ2-3; TRBD2 might be the D (5 bases). The ends were cut back, 1 base at V and 4 bases at J, with 10 bases in the middle. Germline V gives CDR1 SGDLS, CDR2 YYNGEE. There are 14 residues in the CDR3. Written as DNA, the CDR3 is TGTGCCAGCAGCGTAATCGGCGGGCCAGATACGCAGTATTTT. Protein: CASSVIGGPDTQYF.

The count of this clone is one. The rearrangement joins TRBV19 to TRBJ2-3; D gene unclear. In germline, CDR1 is LNHDA, CDR2 SQIVND (reference sequence). The CDR3 is made up of 17 amino acids. Trimming cost V 1 base and J 8 bases, with 22 bases left between them. Here the CDR3 reads CASSIAHLGSSYFTQYF. CDR3 nucleotide sequence: TGTGCCAGTAGTATAGCACATCTAGGGTCGTCCTATTTTACGCAGTATTTT. The whole variable domain, filled in from reference TRBV19 and TRBJ2-3, reads DGGITQSPKYLFRKEGQNVTLSCEQNLNHDAMYWYRQDPGQGLRLIYYSQIVNDFQKGDIAEGYSVSREKKESFPLTVTSAQKNPTAFYLCASSIAHLGSSYFTQYFGPGTRLTVL.

The chain combines TRBV10-3 with TRBJ2-7; the match to TRBD2 covers 10 bases. V shed 2 bases and J 6 bases; nucleotides not matched to a gene: 4. Germline V gene sequence: CDR1 ENHRY, CDR2 SYGVKD. The CDR3 sequence is 14 residues long. The CDR3 spells CAISEGAGGTEQYF. CDR3 DNA: TGTGCCATCAGTGAGGGAGCGGGAGGGACCGAGCAGTACTTC.

The V call is TRBV5-1, the J call TRBJ1-3, with TRBD1 matching 7 bases. Germline assignment: CDR1 SGHRS and CDR2 YFSETQ. With V trimmed by 4 bases and J by 2 bases, 6 bases remained unmatched. The CDR3 sequence is 15 residues long. The CDR3 here is CASSRDGQAGNTIYF. CDR3 DNA sequence: TGCGCCAGCAGCCGCGACGGACAGGCTGGAAACACCATATATTTT.

DNA of the CDR3: TGTGCCAGCAGCCTCCCACAACCGGGACAGACGCACACCGGGGAGCTGTTTTTT. Amino acid sequence: CASSLPQPGQTHTGELFF. The chain links TRBV7-9 to TRBJ2-2; the match to TRBD1 covers 7 bases. V was clipped by 5 bases and J by 3 bases; unmatched bases: 15. Germline V gene data show CDR1 as SEHNR and CDR2 as FQNEAQ (reference sequence). This CDR3 comprises 18 residues.

This clone was detected only once. This rearrangement joins TRBV5-4 to TRBJ1-2; 7 bases are a match to TRBD1. Trimming at V came to 7 bases and at J to 3 bases, leaving 6 bases not matched to a gene. This CDR3 region has 13 residues. Germline CDR1 reads SGHNT; CDR2 reads YYREEE (reference sequence). The CDR3 bases are TGTGCCAGCGGGGGACAGACCTACTATGGCTACACCTTC. Its translation is CASGGQTYYGYTF.

V usage is TRBV10-3 and J usage is TRBJ2-4, with TRBD1 matching over 8 bases. The trim removed 6 bases at V and 9 bases at J, leaving 7 bases unmatched. Germline V gene sequence: CDR1 ENHRY, CDR2 SYGVKD. The length of the CDR3 is 13 residues. CDR3 DNA sequence: TGTGCCATCAGACCAGACAGGGGAAGCATTCAGTACTTC. Its protein product is CAIRPDRGSIQYF.

The gene calls are TRBV30 and TRBJ1-3; weak D call: TRBD1 (6 bases). V was clipped by 3 bases and J by 9 bases, with 15 bases between them. Germline values: CDR1 GTSNPN, CDR2 SVGIG (reference sequence). The CDR3 length is 13 residues. The CDR3 DNA follows: TGTGCCTGGAGCCGGCGGGGGCAAAGCACCATATATTTT. Its translation: CAWSRRGQSTIYF.

This chain uses TRBV5-1 with TRBJ2-7; D call uncertain. CDR1 SGHRS and CDR2 YFSETQ come from the germline V gene. The CDR3 runs 16 residues. Trimming shortened V by 3 bases and J by 0 bases, and 16 bases separated the two germline ends. CDR3: CASSSVPQRSSYEQYF. CDR3 DNA: TGCGCCAGCAGCTCCGTTCCGCAGCGCAGCTCCTACGAGCAGTACTTC.

The chain carries TRBV11-2 and TRBJ1-1; D is perhaps TRBD1 (5 bases). The germline CDR1 and CDR2 sequences are SGHAT and FQNNGV. This CDR3 has 15 amino acids. V dropped 5 bases and J dropped 1 base, with 14 bases sitting between them. The CDR3 reads CASSGWGNQNTEAFF. The CDR3 DNA reads as TGTGCCAGCAGCGGGTGGGGCAACCAGAACACTGAAGCTTTCTTT.

V and J are TRBV5-1 and TRBJ1-2; TRBD1 is a possible D gene (6 bases). Germline lookup yields CDR1 SGHRS and CDR2 YFSETQ. V gave up 0 bases and J gave up 6 bases, with 9 bases separating them. The CDR3 totals 13 residues. CDR3: CASSLGTANGYTF. The CDR3 DNA follows: TGCGCCAGCAGCTTGGGGACAGCCAATGGCTACACCTTC.

This rearrangement joins TRBV7-2 to TRBJ2-2; 9 bases fit TRBD2. After removal of 0 bases from V and 7 bases from J, the junction contained 3 bases not matched to a gene. The germline V gene encodes CDR1 SGHTA and CDR2 FQGNSA. The CDR3 sequence is 15 residues long. CDR3 sequence (DNA): TGTGCCAGCAGCTTAGCGACACTAGCGGGCGGGGAGCTGTTTTTT. It encodes CASSLATLAGGELFF.